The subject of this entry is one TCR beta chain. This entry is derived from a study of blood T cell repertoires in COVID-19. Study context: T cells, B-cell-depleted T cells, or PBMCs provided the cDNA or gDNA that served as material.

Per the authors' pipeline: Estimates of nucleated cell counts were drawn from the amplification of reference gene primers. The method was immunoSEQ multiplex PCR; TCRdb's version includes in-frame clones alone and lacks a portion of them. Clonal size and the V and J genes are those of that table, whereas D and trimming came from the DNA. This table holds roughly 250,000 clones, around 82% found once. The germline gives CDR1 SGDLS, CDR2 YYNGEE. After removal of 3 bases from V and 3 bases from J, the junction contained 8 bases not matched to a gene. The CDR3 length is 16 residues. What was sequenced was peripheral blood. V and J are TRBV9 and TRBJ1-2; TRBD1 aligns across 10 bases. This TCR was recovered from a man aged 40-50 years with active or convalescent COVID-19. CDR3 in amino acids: CASSASGQGEDYGYTF. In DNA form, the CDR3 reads TGTGCCAGCAGCGCATCTGGACAGGGGGAAGACTATGGCTACACCTTC.